This T cell receptor (beta chain) was captured in a study of T cells after yellow fever vaccination. At least ten counts were recorded for this clonotype. This CDR3 spans 13 amino acids. Trimming took off 1 base at V and 4 bases at J, with 7 bases between the two ends. Looked up from germline, CDR1 is MNHEY and CDR2 is SVGEGT. TCRdb reprocessed the 5' RACE reads via MiXCR and lists one record per CDR3 protein. Of roughly 520,000 distinct CDR3 sequences listed, around a fifth are singletons. The chain employs TRBV6-2 or TRBV6-3 and TRBJ1-1; D gene ambiguous. Here the sequenced sample was PBMCs, taken about 21 days after the first yellow fever vaccination. This receptor was identified in a man aged 18 to 30 who received the YFV17D yellow fever vaccine. CDR3 protein: CASSYWDFTEAFF. CDR3 bases: TGTGCCAGCAGTTACTGGGATTTCACTGAAGCTTTCTTT.